The rows below give T cell receptor beta chains drawn from one sample of a study of beta chain features in type 1 diabetes. Profiled with immunoSEQ multiplex PCR; TCRdb holds only in-frame clones, not every one. The sample lists roughly 240,000 clones; about 23% were seen once. The sequencing sample was made of naive CD4+ T cells from blood. These receptor sequences come from a woman in her twenties or thirties with type 1 diabetes. Both conserved end residues are part of each CDR3. The D gene is left open where the match is weak. The size field is filled for only some rows; it gives once, few, many or a size class.

v_gene,j_gene,d_gene,abundance,CDR3aa,CDR3nt
TRBV29-1,TRBJ1-1,.,few,CSVDGHKNTEAFF,TGCAGCGTTGACGGACACAAGAACACTGAAGCTTTCTTT
TRBV18,TRBJ1-1,TRBD1,.,CASSRQGTEAFF,TGTGCCAGCTCACGACAGGGGACCGAAGCTTTCTTT
TRBV29-1,TRBJ1-1,TRBD1,few,CSGGQADTEAFF,TGCAGCGGGGGACAGGCTGACACTGAAGCTTTCTTT
TRBV25-1,TRBJ2-5,.,few,CASSEMDSQETQYF,TGTGCCAGCAGTGAGATGGACAGCCAAGAGACCCAGTACTTC
TRBV7-9,TRBJ2-7,TRBD1,.,CATNGGWWGQGSYEQYF,TGTGCCACGAACGGGGGGTGGTGGGGACAGGGCTCCTACGAGCAGTACTTC
TRBV5-1,TRBJ2-5,TRBD2,.,CASSLGLAGTLQETQYF,TGCGCCAGCAGCTTGGGACTAGCGGGAACGTTACAAGAGACCCAGTACTTC
TRBV6-1,TRBJ2-7,.,few,CASSRTEYEQYF,TGTGCCAGCAGCCGGACAGAATACGAGCAGTACTTC
TRBV4-1,TRBJ2-1,.,few,CASSQDRVASLQGEQFF,TGCGCCAGCAGCCAAGATCGGGTAGCCTCTTTACAGGGTGAGCAGTTCTTC
TRBV4-1,TRBJ2-1,TRBD2,few,CASSQLAGSSYNEQFF,TGCGCCAGCAGCCAGTTAGCGGGATCCTCCTACAATGAGCAGTTCTTC
TRBV29-1,TRBJ1-3,.,few,CSMQSGGTAGNTIYF,TGCAGCATGCAGTCGGGGGGGACCGCTGGAAACACCATATATTTT
TRBV5-1,TRBJ2-5,.,.,CASSLAGGFGETQYF,TGCGCCAGCAGCTTGGCGGGGGGCTTTGGAGAGACCCAGTACTTC
TRBV5-1,TRBJ2-1,TRBD2,.,CASSLVAGEYNEQFF,TGCGCCAGCAGCTTGGTAGCGGGGGAATACAATGAGCAGTTCTTC
TRBV21-1,TRBJ2-2,.,few,CEGRPARAGELFF,TGTGAAGGGCGGCCAGCCAGGGCCGGGGAGCTGTTTTTT
TRBV25-1,TRBJ1-2,.,.,CASSESGRNYGYTF,TGTGCCAGCAGTGAATCGGGTAGGAACTATGGCTACACCTTC
TRBV4-1,TRBJ1-1,.,few,CASSLKGPMTGAPTEAFF,TGCGCCAGCAGCCTAAAGGGCCCCATGACAGGTGCCCCCACTGAAGCTTTCTTT
TRBV28,TRBJ2-5,.,few,CASRRPGEETQYF,TGTGCCAGCAGAAGACCAGGGGAGGAGACCCAGTACTTC
TRBV19,TRBJ1-5,TRBD1,.,CASRDRHSNQPQHF,TGTGCCAGTAGGGACAGGCATAGCAATCAGCCCCAGCATTTT
TRBV7-2,TRBJ2-5,.,few,CASSRAETQYF,TGTGCCAGCAGCCGCGCGGAGACCCAGTACTTC